These 2 T cell receptor beta chains originate from one sample sequenced in a study of T cell responses to AZD1222 COVID-19 vaccine (dated by TCRdb to the early 2020s). The receptor library was made with the immunoSEQ multiplex PCR assay. In its TCRdb copy, this immuneACCESS table keeps in-frame sequences only and misses some clones. Where compared with another copy, unresolved V genes explain less than half of these, and the others have no known cause. The sample has approximately 64,000 clones on record, over 80% of them singletons. Over 7.5% of the sample is in the top ten clones. The time point label here, explained by the study, means: baseline before first vaccination. Sequencing used peripheral blood, obtained on day 0 of AZD1222 vaccination. The receptors derive from an adult in good health.

The chain employs TRBV9 and TRBJ2-5, with 10 bases that match TRBD2. V shed 1 base, J shed 4 bases, and the junction held 7 bases outside the gene matches. The CDR3 extends over 16 amino acids. Germline V lookup: CDR1 SGDLS, CDR2 YYNGEE. The CDR3 is CASSVSGAGGPETQYF. The CDR3 DNA reads TGTGCCAGCAGCGTAAGCGGAGCGGGGGGGCCAGAGACCCAGTACTTC.

The chain recombines TRBV7-9 with TRBJ2-2; TRBD1 matches 8 bases. Germline CDR1 is SEHNR and CDR2 is FQNEAQ (reference sequence). The CDR3 runs to 15 residues. V was pared by 4 bases and J by 3 bases, with 4 bases of the junction left unmatched. The CDR3: CASSSGTGYTGELFF. The CDR3 DNA follows: TGTGCCAGCAGCTCTGGGACAGGATACACCGGGGAGCTGTTTTTT. The complete variable domain, with remaining parts taken from reference TRBV7-9 and TRBJ2-2, reads DTGVSQNPRHKITKRGQNVTFRCDPISEHNRLYWYRQTLGQGPEFLTYFQNEAQLEKSRLLSDRFSAERPKGSFSTLEIQRTEQGDSAMYLCASSSGTGYTGELFFGEGSRLTVL.